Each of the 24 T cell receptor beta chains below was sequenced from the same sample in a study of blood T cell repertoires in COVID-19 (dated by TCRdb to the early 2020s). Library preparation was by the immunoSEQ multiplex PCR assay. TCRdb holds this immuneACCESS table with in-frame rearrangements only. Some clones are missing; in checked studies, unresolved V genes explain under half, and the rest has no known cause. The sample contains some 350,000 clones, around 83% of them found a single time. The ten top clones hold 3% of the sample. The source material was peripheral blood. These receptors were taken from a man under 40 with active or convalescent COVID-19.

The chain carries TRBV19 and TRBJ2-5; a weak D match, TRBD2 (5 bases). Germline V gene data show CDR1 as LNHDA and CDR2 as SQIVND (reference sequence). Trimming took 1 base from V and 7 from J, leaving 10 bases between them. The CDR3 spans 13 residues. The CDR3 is CASSIGEPSTQYF. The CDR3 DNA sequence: TGTGCCAGTAGTATAGGGGAGCCCTCGACCCAGTACTTC.

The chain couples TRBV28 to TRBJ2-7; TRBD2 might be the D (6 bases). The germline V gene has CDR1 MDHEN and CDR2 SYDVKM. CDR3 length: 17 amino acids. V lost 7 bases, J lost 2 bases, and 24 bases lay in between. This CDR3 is CASTHPKAGPRAYEQYF. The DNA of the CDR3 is TGTGCCAGCACCCACCCAAAAGCGGGCCCGAGGGCCTACGAGCAGTACTTC. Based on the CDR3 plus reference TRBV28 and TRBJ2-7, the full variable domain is DVKVTQSSRYLVKRTGEKVFLECVQDMDHENMFWYRQDPGLGLRLIYFSYDVKMKEKGDIPEGYSVSREKKERFSLILESASTNQTSMYLCASTHPKAGPRAYEQYFGPGTRLTVT.

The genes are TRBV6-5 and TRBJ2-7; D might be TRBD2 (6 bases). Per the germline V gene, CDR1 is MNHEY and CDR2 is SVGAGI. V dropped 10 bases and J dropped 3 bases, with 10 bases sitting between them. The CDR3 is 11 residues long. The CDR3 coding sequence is TGTGCCACACGGAGGGGCTACGAGCAGTACTTC. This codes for CATRRGYEQYF.

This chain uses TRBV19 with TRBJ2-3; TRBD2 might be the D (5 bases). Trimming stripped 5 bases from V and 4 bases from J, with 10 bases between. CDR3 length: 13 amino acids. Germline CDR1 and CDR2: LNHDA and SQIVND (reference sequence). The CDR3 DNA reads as TGTGCCAGTAGTTTTTGGACTGCAGATACGCAGTATTTT. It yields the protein CASSFWTADTQYF. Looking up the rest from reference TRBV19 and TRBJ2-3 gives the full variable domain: DGGITQSPKYLFRKEGQNVTLSCEQNLNHDAMYWYRQDPGQGLRLIYYSQIVNDFQKGDIAEGYSVSREKKESFPLTVTSAQKNPTAFYLCASSFWTADTQYFGPGTRLTVL.

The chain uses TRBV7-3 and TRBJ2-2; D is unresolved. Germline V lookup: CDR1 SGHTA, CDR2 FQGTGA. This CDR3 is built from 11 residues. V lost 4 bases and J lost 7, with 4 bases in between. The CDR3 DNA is TGTGCCAGCAGCTCGGTCGGGGAGCTGTTTTTT. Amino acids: CASSSVGELFF.

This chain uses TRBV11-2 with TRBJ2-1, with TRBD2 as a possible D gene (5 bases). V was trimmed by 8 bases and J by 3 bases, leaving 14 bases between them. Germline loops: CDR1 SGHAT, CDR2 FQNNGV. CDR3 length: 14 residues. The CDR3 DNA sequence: TGTGCCAGCGCTCTGGCGGGTAACTACAATGAGCAGTTCTTC. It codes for CASALAGNYNEQFF.

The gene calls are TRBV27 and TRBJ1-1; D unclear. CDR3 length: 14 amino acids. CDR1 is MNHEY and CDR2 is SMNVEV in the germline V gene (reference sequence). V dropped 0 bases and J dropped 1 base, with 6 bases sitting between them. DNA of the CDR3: TGTGCCAGCAGTTTATCGTCAGGGAACACTGAAGCTTTCTTT. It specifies CASSLSSGNTEAFF.

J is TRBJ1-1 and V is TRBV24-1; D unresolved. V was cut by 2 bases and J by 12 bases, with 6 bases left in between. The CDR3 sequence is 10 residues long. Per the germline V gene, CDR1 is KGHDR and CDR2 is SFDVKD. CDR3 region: CATSDSGTFF. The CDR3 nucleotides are TGTGCCACCAGTGATTCGGGTACTTTCTTT.

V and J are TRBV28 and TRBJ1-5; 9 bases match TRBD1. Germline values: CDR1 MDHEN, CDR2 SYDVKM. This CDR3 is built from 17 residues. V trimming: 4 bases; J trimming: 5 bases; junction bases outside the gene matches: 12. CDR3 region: CASSYGTGSGGYQPQHF. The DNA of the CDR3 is TGTGCCAGCAGTTATGGGACAGGGTCTGGGGGTTATCAGCCCCAGCATTTT.

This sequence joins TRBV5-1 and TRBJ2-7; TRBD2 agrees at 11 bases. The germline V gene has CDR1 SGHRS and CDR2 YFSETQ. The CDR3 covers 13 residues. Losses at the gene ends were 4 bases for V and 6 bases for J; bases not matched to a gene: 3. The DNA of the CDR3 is TGCGCCAGCAGCCTGACTAGCGGGATCGAGCAGTACTTC. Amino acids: CASSLTSGIEQYF.

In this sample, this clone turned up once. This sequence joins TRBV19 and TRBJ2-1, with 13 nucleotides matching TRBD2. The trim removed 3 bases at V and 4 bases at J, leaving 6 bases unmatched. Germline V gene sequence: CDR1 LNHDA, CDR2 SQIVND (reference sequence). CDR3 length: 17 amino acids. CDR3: CASSIRGGLAGYNEQFF. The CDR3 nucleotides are TGTGCCAGTAGTATTCGGGGGGGACTAGCGGGGTACAATGAGCAGTTCTTC. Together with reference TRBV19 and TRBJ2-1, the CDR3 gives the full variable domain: DGGITQSPKYLFRKEGQNVTLSCEQNLNHDAMYWYRQDPGQGLRLIYYSQIVNDFQKGDIAEGYSVSREKKESFPLTVTSAQKNPTAFYLCASSIRGGLAGYNEQFFGPGTRLTVL.

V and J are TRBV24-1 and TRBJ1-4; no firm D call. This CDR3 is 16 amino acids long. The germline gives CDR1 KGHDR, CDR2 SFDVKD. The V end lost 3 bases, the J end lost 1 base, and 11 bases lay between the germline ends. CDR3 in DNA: TGTGCCACCAGTGATGCTCGGGGAGGAACTAATGAAAAACTGTTTTTT. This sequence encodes CATSDARGGTNEKLFF.

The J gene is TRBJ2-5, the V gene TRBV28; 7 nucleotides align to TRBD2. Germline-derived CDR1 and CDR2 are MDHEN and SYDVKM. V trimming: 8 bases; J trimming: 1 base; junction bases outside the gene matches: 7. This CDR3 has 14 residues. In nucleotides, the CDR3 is TGTGCCAGCGGGAGCGGGATGCTCCAAGAGACCCAGTACTTC. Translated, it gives CASGSGMLQETQYF.

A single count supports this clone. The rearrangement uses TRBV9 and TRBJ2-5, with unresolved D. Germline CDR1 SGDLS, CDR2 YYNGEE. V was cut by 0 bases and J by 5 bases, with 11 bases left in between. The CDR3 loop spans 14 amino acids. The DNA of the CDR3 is TGTGCCAGCAGCGTAGATAGACCCGGGGAGACCCAGTACTTC. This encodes CASSVDRPGETQYF.

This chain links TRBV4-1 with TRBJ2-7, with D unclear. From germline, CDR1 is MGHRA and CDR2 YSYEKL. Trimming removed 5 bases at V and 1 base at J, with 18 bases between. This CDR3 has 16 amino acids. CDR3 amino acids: CASSSGSSSRSYEQYF. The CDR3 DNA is TGCGCCAGCAGCTCCGGCAGCAGCTCGAGGTCCTACGAGCAGTACTTC.

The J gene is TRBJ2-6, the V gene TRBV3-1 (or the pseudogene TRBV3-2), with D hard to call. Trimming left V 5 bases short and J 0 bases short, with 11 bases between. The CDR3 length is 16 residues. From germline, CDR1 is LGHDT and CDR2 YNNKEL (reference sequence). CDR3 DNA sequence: TGTGCCAGCAGCTCTTATTTGGCCTCTGGGGCCAACGTCCTGACTTTC. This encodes CASSSYLASGANVLTF.

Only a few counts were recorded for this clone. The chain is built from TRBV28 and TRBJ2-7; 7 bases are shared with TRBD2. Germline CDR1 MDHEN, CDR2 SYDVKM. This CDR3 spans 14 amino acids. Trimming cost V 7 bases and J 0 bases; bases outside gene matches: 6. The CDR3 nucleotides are TGTGCCAGCAAGGGAGGGCCGAGCTCCTACGAGCAGTACTTC. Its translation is CASKGGPSSYEQYF.

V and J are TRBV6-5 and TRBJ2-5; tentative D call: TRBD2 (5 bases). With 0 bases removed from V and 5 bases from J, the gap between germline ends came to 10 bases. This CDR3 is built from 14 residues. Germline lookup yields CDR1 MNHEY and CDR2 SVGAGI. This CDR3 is CASSYSNGKETQYF. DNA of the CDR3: TGTGCCAGCAGTTACTCGAACGGGAAGGAGACCCAGTACTTC.

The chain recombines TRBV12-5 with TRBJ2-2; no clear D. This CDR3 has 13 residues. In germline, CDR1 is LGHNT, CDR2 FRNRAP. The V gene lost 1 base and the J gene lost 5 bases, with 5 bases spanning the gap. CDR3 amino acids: CASGLARTGELFF. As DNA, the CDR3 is TGTGCTAGTGGTTTGGCCCGGACCGGGGAGCTGTTTTTT.

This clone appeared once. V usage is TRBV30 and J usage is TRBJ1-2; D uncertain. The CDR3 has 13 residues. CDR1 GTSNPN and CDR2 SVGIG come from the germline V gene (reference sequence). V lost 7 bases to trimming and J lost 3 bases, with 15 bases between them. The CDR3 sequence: CAFALLRDYGYTF. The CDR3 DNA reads TGTGCCTTCGCCCTTTTACGAGACTATGGCTACACCTTC.

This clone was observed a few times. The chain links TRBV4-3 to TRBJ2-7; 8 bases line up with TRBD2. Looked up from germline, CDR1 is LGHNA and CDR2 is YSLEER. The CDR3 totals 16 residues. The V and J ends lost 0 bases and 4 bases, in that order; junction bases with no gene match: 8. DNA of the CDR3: TGCGCCAGCAGCCAAGATTCCGGGGGGGCTGGATACGAGCAGTACTTC. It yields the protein CASSQDSGGAGYEQYF.

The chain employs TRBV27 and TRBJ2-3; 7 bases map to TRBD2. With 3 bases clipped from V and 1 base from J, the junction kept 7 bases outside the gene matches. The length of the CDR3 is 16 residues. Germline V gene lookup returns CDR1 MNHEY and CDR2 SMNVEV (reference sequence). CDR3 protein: CASSFWGRDRTDTQYF. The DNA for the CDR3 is TGTGCCAGCAGTTTCTGGGGGAGGGACCGCACAGATACGCAGTATTTT.

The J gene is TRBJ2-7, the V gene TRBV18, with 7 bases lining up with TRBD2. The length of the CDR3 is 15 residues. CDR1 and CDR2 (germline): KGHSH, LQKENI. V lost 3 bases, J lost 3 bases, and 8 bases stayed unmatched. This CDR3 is CASSPGAGGGYEQYF. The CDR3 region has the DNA TGTGCCAGCTCACCTGGGGCAGGCGGGGGCTACGAGCAGTACTTC. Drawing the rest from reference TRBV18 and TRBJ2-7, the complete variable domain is NAGVMQNPRHLVRRRGQEARLRCSPMKGHSHVYWYRQLPEEGLKFMVYLQKENIIDESGMPKERFSAEFPKEGPSILRIQQVVRGDSAAYFCASSPGAGGGYEQYFGPGTRLTVT.

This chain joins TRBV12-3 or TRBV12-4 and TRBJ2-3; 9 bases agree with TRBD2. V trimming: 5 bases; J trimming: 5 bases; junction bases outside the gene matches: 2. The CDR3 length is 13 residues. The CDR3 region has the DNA TGTGCCAGCAGTCCACTAGCGGGAGATACGCAGTATTTT. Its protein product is CASSPLAGDTQYF.